This TCR beta chain was captured in a study of T cells expressing NK-cell markers. From its re-call of the 5' RACE reads, TCRdb lists each CDR3 protein once, without DNA. With some 110,000 distinct CDR3 sequences in the sample, the ten largest clones hold around a sixth. Germline lookup yields CDR1 MNHEY and CDR2 SMNVEV (reference sequence). This CDR3 contains 19 residues. This receptor was obtained from a woman between 18 and 70 years old in good health. Sequencing was done on a sample of blood T cells: a sorted CD56 or NKG2C T cell subset, CD4+ or CD8+ T cells, or bulk PBMC T cells (not recorded which). This sequence joins TRBV27 and TRBJ2-6; the D gene TCRdb calls, TRBD2, cannot be checked with no DNA. The CDR3 sequence: CASSLLPGLGPSGANVLTF. Using reference TRBV27 and TRBJ2-6 for the parts outside the CDR3, the full variable domain is EAQVTQNPRYLITVTGKKLTVTCSQNMNHEYMSWYRQDPGLGLRQIYYSMNVEVTDKGDVPEGYKVSRKEKRNFPLILESPSPNQTSLYFCASSLLPGLGPSGANVLTFGAGSRLTVL.